The TCR beta chain under discussion was sequenced for a study of shared clonotypes between healthy human individuals. Findings and limits, study-wide: The authors expected sequencing depth to affect clonotype sharing among donors.

Profiled with immunoSEQ multiplex PCR; TCRdb holds only in-frame clones, not every one. Here the sample spans approximately 810,000 clones, 92% being singletons. Concerning this clone itself: The antigen is not known.

V lost 6 bases and J lost 7, with 12 bases in between. CDR1 MNHEY and CDR2 SMNVEV come from the germline V gene (reference sequence). The CDR3 extends over 13 amino acids. The naive CD8 population came from CD45RO-negative cells selected for CCR7, without terminally differentiated effector memory CD45RA+ cells. This clonotype was sampled from a man aged 25 to 45 in good health. The specimen was naive CD8+ T cells sorted from blood. The rearrangement links TRBV27 to TRBJ2-2, with D unclear. The CDR3 sequence is CASSLTWVGELFF. The DNA for the CDR3 is TGTGCCAGCAGCCTCACCTGGGTCGGGGAGCTGTTTTTT.